The 29 T cell receptor beta chains below all came from one sample that was sequenced in a study of regulatory T cells in long-lasting Graves disease. Building of the TCR beta libraries involved iRepertoire HTBI primers and Arm-PCR of CDR3 regions. A single record per CDR3 protein comes from TCRdb applying MiXCR to the multiplex PCR reads. The sample records a few hundred thousand distinct CDR3 sequences, roughly 20% being singletons. Time point denoted: persistent/refractory GD, antithyroid drugs over 5 years with positive TRAb. Extracted RNA from PBMCs served as the source of the TCR library. The sequences come from peripheral blood mononuclear cells (PBMCs), collected when the disease was refractory, from a patient treated with antithyroid drugs. The receptors stem from a woman in her thirties or forties with Graves disease.

The chain uses TRBV12-5 and TRBJ1-5, with TRBD1 matching over 7 bases. With V trimmed by 1 base and J by 3 bases, 6 bases remained unmatched. The CDR3 contains 16 residues. From germline, CDR1 is LGHNT and CDR2 FRNRAP. CDR3 sequence (DNA): TGTGCTAGTGGTTTGGGGGGACAGTCCTACAATCAGCCCCAGCATTTT. Translated, it gives CASGLGGQSYNQPQHF.

This clonotype was detected ten times or more. This chain connects TRBV6-1 to TRBJ2-2, with 8 nucleotides matching TRBD1. Germline V lookup: CDR1 MNHNS, CDR2 SASEGT. This CDR3 has 17 amino acids. The trim removed 7 bases at V and 3 bases at J, leaving 13 bases unmatched. DNA for the CDR3: TGTGCCAGCACCAAGCCCGAGGACAGGGAGTACACCGGGGAGCTGTTTTTT. Translation gives CASTKPEDREYTGELFF.

This clonotype has a count of ten or more. The CDR3 region has the DNA TGTGCCAGCAGTAACAGGGGGAACACTGAAGCTTTCTTT. Its protein is CASSNRGNTEAFF. This sequence joins TRBV2 and TRBJ1-1, with TRBD1 matching over 7 bases. The germline V gene encodes CDR1 SNHLY and CDR2 FYNNEI. This CDR3 comprises 13 residues. J was trimmed by 1 base and V by 5 bases; bases with no gene match: 1.

The J gene is TRBJ2-3, the V gene TRBV11-2, with D possibly TRBD2 on 6 matching bases. Germline CDR1 and CDR2: SGHAT and FQNNGV. The CDR3 runs to 14 residues. Trimming shortened V by 4 bases and J by 1 base, and 9 bases separated the two germline ends. The CDR3 reads CASSSGLRTDTQYF. The CDR3 coding sequence is TGTGCCAGCAGCTCGGGACTCCGCACAGATACGCAGTATTTT.

This clonotype was seen repeatedly, ten times or more. The rearrangement joins TRBV12-3 or TRBV12-4 to TRBJ1-5; D unresolved. This CDR3 spans 13 amino acids. V was trimmed by 6 bases and J by 5 bases, leaving 11 bases between them. The CDR3 nucleotides read TGTGCCAGCAGCCCGGGATACTATCAGCCCCAGCATTTT. It translates to CASSPGYYQPQHF.

V and J are TRBV20-1 and TRBJ1-4; D remains ambiguous. Germline V lookup: CDR1 DFQATT, CDR2 SNEGSKA (reference sequence). CDR3 length: 14 amino acids. Trimming stripped 2 bases from V and 5 bases from J, with 12 bases between. The CDR3 is CSARTPPENEKLFF. DNA of the CDR3: TGCAGTGCTAGAACCCCGCCGGAGAATGAAAAACTGTTTTTT.

V gene TRBV6-9 combines with J gene TRBJ2-2, with 10 bases that match TRBD1. The CDR3 is made up of 15 amino acids. The trim removed 4 bases at V and 6 bases at J, leaving 5 bases unmatched. Germline V gene data show CDR1 as MNHGY and CDR2 as SVAAGI. The CDR3 region is CASSSPGTGAGELFF. For the CDR3, the DNA is TGTGCCAGCAGTTCCCCCGGGACAGGGGCCGGGGAGCTGTTTTTT.

This clonotype was recorded at least ten times. V gene TRBV29-1 combines with J gene TRBJ1-4; D not certain. This CDR3 is 13 amino acids long. Germline loops: CDR1 SQVTM, CDR2 ANQGSEA. With 4 bases removed from V and 7 bases from J, the gap between germline ends came to 13 bases. DNA of the CDR3: TGCAGCGTTGTTGGGCAGTTGGGTGAAAAACTGTTTTTT. This sequence encodes CSVVGQLGEKLFF.

This clonotype occurred many times. The chain joins TRBV7-2 to TRBJ2-5; 9 positions agree with TRBD2. Unmatched junction bases numbered 14, after V lost 5 bases and J lost 4 bases. The CDR3 spans 17 residues. The germline gives CDR1 SGHTA, CDR2 FQGNSA. The CDR3 DNA is TGTGCCAGCAGCCTGAATTTGGGACTAGCCAAGCCAGAGACCCAGTACTTC. Amino acid sequence: CASSLNLGLAKPETQYF.

This chain's CDR3 is CASSLGTVSFSGNTIYF. CDR3 DNA sequence: TGTGCCAGCAGTTTAGGGACAGTTAGTTTCTCTGGAAACACCATATATTTT. V and J are TRBV12-3 or TRBV12-4 and TRBJ1-3, with D perhaps TRBD1 (6 bases). This CDR3 spans 17 amino acids. Trimming removed 1 base from V and 0 bases from J, with 13 bases in between.

This clonotype occurred many times. J is TRBJ2-7 and V is TRBV2; 8 bases match TRBD1. CDR1 SNHLY and CDR2 FYNNEI come from the germline V gene. The length of the CDR3 is 14 residues. The J segment lost 7 bases and the V segment lost 6 bases, leaving 11 bases of the junction unmatched. The CDR3 DNA reads TGTGCCAGCAGCGCGGACAGGGTCGGTCGGGAGCAGTACTTC. This sequence encodes CASSADRVGREQYF.

Concerning this clonotype itself: A read error may be the cause here, since a much bigger clone is one base away. The rearrangement uses TRBV29-1 and TRBJ2-5; tentatively, D is TRBD1 (6 bases). Germline values: CDR1 SQVTM, CDR2 ANQGSEA. The V gene lost 4 bases and the J gene lost 5 bases, with 17 bases spanning the gap. The CDR3 has 14 amino acids. Here the CDR3 DNA reads TGCAGCGTTGGGGAGACAGGTCTAGTTGAGACCCAGTACTTC. Translated: CSVGETGLVETQYF.

This clonotype came up a few times. V usage is TRBV10-2 and J usage is TRBJ2-6; D is unresolved. V dropped 5 bases and J dropped 0 bases, with 14 bases sitting between them. The CDR3 is 17 amino acids. The germline CDR1 and CDR2 sequences are WSHSY and SAAADI. CDR3 in DNA: TGCGCCAGCAGTTACAGTGGATGGGGCTCTGGGGCCAACGTCCTGACTTTC. This codes for CASSYSGWGSGANVLTF.

This clonotype showed up many times. J is TRBJ2-7 and V is TRBV28; 8 bases map to TRBD1. The V gene end was trimmed by 9 bases and the J gene end by 3 bases; junction bases not matched to a gene: 13. Germline V lookup: CDR1 MDHEN, CDR2 SYDVKM. The CDR3 has 15 amino acids. The CDR3 sequence is CASRYSQGVGYEQYF. The CDR3 DNA follows: TGTGCCAGTCGATATTCACAGGGGGTGGGCTACGAGCAGTACTTC.

The table lists this clonotype with many counts. This chain uses TRBV6-2 or TRBV6-3 with TRBJ1-1; D perhaps matches TRBD1 (5 bases). Germline assignment: CDR1 MNHEY and CDR2 SVGEGT. Trimming left V 6 bases short and J 3 bases short, with 20 bases between. The CDR3 runs 16 residues. The DNA for the CDR3 is TGTGCCAGCAGGCGCCTGGACACCGGGGGGGACACTGAAGCTTTCTTT. Translated: CASRRLDTGGDTEAFF.

This clonotype was recorded at least ten times. The chain is built from TRBV28 and TRBJ2-7; D remains ambiguous. V was cut by 5 bases and J by 3 bases, with 17 bases left in between. The CDR3 runs 15 residues. Germline V gives CDR1 MDHEN, CDR2 SYDVKM. CDR3 protein: CASSDFRHKFYEQYF. For the CDR3, the DNA is TGTGCCAGCAGTGACTTCAGACACAAGTTCTACGAGCAGTACTTC.

The chain couples TRBV27 to TRBJ2-6, with a possible D match to TRBD1 (5 bases). The germline CDR1 and CDR2 sequences are MNHEY and SMNVEV (reference sequence). This CDR3 spans 16 amino acids. V shed 2 bases and J shed 2 bases, with 10 bases lying between them. CDR3 in amino acids: CASSLTGSPGANVLTF. Here the CDR3 DNA reads TGTGCCAGCAGTTTAACAGGTAGCCCTGGGGCCAACGTCCTGACTTTC. The full variable domain, with the rest looked up from reference TRBV27 and TRBJ2-6, is EAQVTQNPRYLITVTGKKLTVTCSQNMNHEYMSWYRQDPGLGLRQIYYSMNVEVTDKGDVPEGYKVSRKEKRNFPLILESPSPNQTSLYFCASSLTGSPGANVLTFGAGSRLTVL.

This clonotype has ten or more counts. J is TRBJ2-5 and V is TRBV2; TRBD2 aligns across 10 bases. V lost 7 bases, J lost 4 bases, and 12 bases stayed unmatched. CDR3 length: 16 amino acids. Germline V CDR1 and CDR2: SNHLY, FYNNEI. As DNA, the CDR3 is TGTGCCAGCAACTTTGGGCTAGCGGGAGAAGGAGAGACCCAGTACTTC. Its translation: CASNFGLAGEGETQYF. Supplemented by reference TRBV2 and TRBJ2-5, the full variable domain reads EPEVTQTPSHQVTQMGQEVILRCVPISNHLYFYWYRQILGQKVEFLVSFYNNEISEKSEIFDDQFSVERPDGSNFTLKIRSTKLEDSAMYFCASNFGLAGEGETQYFGPGTRLLVL.

The chain recombines TRBV2 with TRBJ1-2; D unresolved. This CDR3 has 13 amino acids. The germline V gene has CDR1 SNHLY and CDR2 FYNNEI. The V end lost 7 bases, the J end lost 6 bases, and 15 bases lay between the germline ends. CDR3 loop: CASNPDGMDGYTF. In DNA form, the CDR3 reads TGTGCCAGCAACCCGGACGGGATGGATGGCTACACCTTC.

The genes are TRBV7-9 and TRBJ2-6; no firm D call. V was cut by 10 bases and J by 2 bases, with 6 bases left in between. The V gene's germline CDR1 is SEHNR and CDR2 FQNEAQ (reference sequence). The CDR3 length is 12 residues. The CDR3 is CATDTGANVLTF. CDR3 bases: TGTGCCACAGATACTGGGGCCAACGTCCTGACTTTC.

A word on this clonotype: A much larger clone sits a single nucleotide away, making a read error possible. V and J are TRBV13 and TRBJ1-1; tentatively, D is TRBD1 (5 bases). This CDR3 is 14 amino acids long. CDR1 and CDR2 (germline): PRHDT, FYEKMQ (reference sequence). The ends were cut back, 7 bases at V and 0 bases at J, with 12 bases in the middle. This chain's CDR3 is CASNPRTLNTEAFF. CDR3 sequence (DNA): TGTGCCAGCAACCCGAGGACACTGAACACTGAAGCTTTCTTT.

The gene calls are TRBV10-1 and TRBJ2-1; tentatively, D is TRBD1 or TRBD2 (6 bases each). Germline V gene lookup returns CDR1 WNHNN and CDR2 SYGVQD (reference sequence). The V end was cut by 4 bases, the J end by 9 bases, with 13 bases between. The CDR3 runs to 13 residues. The DNA of the CDR3 is TGCGCCAGCAGTGTAGGGGGGCACCTTGAGCAGTTCTTC. Amino acid sequence: CASSVGGHLEQFF.

The rearrangement uses TRBV6-1 and TRBJ2-7; D remains ambiguous. The germline V gene has CDR1 MNHNS and CDR2 SASEGT. CDR3 length: 15 residues. Trimming took off 7 bases at V and 0 bases at J, with 16 bases between the two ends. The CDR3 region has the DNA TGTGCCAGCACTTTTGTAACGGATCACTCCTACGAGCAGTACTTC. It is translated as CASTFVTDHSYEQYF.

Many counts were recorded for this clonotype. The chain joins TRBV12-3 or TRBV12-4 to TRBJ2-7; TRBD2 aligns across 13 bases. The CDR3 is 13 amino acids. J was trimmed by 13 bases and V by 6 bases; bases with no gene match: 9. CDR3 amino acids: CASRRTSGSVFYF. The DNA for the CDR3 is TGTGCCAGCAGACGGACTAGCGGGAGCGTCTTTTACTTC.

The genes are TRBV4-1 and TRBJ2-7; possible D gene TRBD2, 5 bases. Germline V lookup: CDR1 MGHRA, CDR2 YSYEKL. CDR3 length: 16 residues. V shed 0 bases and J shed 1 base, with 13 bases lying between them. CDR3 in DNA: TGCGCCAGCAGCCAAGAGAGCAGCGGATTATCCTACGAGCAGTACTTC. Translated: CASSQESSGLSYEQYF.

This clonotype was counted a few times. V usage is TRBV7-2 and J usage is TRBJ1-2; a weak D match, TRBD1 (5 bases). There are 18 residues in the CDR3. Between the trimmed V and J ends, which lost 2 bases and 4 bases, there was a span of 23 bases. In germline, CDR1 is SGHTA, CDR2 FQGNSA. The CDR3 DNA sequence: TGTGCCAGCAGCTTAAGGGGTGAAGACAGCCTTCTCGCCTATGGCTACACCTTC. Its translation: CASSLRGEDSLLAYGYTF.

This clonotype has ten or more counts. V gene TRBV20-1 combines with J gene TRBJ1-5, with D possibly being TRBD1 (6 bases). Germline values: CDR1 DFQATT, CDR2 SNEGSKA (reference sequence). Trimming removed 0 bases at V and 4 bases at J, with 13 bases between. CDR3 length: 15 residues. The CDR3 sequence: CSARDRQGINQPQHF. In DNA, the CDR3 is TGCAGTGCTAGAGATCGGCAGGGGATAAATCAGCCCCAGCATTTT.

This chain links TRBV6-1 with TRBJ2-4, with 7 bases aligning to TRBD1. This CDR3 contains 15 residues. Unmatched junction bases numbered 10, after V lost 5 bases and J lost 6 bases. CDR1 MNHNS and CDR2 SASEGT come from the germline V gene. The CDR3 coding sequence is TGTGCCAGCAGTTACGGGACAGTCCCTCTAAACATTCAGTACTTC. Translated: CASSYGTVPLNIQYF.

This clonotype was counted ten times or more. This chain connects TRBV2 to TRBJ1-1; unclear D gene. The CDR3 runs to 14 residues. The germline V gene encodes CDR1 SNHLY and CDR2 FYNNEI. V shed 2 bases and J shed 1 base, with 8 bases lying between them. CDR3 nucleotides: TGTGCCAGCAGTGAATCCCGACAGAACACTGAAGCTTTCTTT. Amino acids: CASSESRQNTEAFF.